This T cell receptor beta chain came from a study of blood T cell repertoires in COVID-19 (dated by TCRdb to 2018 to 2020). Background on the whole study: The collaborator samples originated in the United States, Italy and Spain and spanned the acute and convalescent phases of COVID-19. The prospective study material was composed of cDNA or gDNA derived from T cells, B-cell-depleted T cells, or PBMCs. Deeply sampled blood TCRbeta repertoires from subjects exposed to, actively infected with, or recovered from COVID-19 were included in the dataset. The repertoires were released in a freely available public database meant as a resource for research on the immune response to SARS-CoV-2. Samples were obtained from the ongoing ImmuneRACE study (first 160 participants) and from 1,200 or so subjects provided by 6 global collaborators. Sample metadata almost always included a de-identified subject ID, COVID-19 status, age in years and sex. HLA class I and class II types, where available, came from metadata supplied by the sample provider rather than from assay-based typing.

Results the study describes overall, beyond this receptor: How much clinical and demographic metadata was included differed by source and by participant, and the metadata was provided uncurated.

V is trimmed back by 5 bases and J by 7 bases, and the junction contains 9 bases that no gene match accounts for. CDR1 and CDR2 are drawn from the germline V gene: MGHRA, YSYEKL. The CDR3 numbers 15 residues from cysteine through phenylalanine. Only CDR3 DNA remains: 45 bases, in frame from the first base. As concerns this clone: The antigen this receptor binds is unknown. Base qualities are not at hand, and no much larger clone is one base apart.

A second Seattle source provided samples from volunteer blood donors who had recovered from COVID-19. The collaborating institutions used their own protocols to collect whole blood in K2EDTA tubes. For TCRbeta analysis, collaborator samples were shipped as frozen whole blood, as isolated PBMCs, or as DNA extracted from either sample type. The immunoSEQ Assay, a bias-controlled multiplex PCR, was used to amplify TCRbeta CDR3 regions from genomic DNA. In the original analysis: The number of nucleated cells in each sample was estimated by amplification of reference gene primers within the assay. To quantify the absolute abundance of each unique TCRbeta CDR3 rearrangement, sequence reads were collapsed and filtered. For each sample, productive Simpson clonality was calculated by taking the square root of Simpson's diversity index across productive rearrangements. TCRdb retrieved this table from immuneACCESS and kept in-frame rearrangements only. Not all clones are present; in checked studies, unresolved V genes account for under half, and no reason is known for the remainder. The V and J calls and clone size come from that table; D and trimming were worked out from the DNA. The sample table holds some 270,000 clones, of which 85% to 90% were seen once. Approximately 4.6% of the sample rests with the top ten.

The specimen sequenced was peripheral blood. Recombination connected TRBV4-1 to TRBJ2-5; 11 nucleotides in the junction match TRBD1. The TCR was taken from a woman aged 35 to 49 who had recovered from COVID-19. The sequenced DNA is TGCGCCAGCAGCGCTCGGGACAGGGGGATGGGGACCCAGTACTTC. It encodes CASSARDRGMGTQYF.